This passage covers 27 T cell receptor beta chains from one sample sequenced in a study of shared clonotypes between healthy human individuals. CD45RO-negative, CCR7-selected cells formed the naive CD8 fraction, which excluded terminally differentiated effector memory CD45RA+ cells. Only in-frame clones appear in the TCRdb table, and some are missing; sequencing was by immunoSEQ multiplex PCR. The sample carries about 600,000 clones, roughly 98% recorded once. The source material was naive CD8+ T cells sorted from blood. The receptor set was obtained from a man younger than 40 in good health.

A single count supports this clone. The rearrangement links TRBV28 to TRBJ2-3; the match to TRBD2 covers 13 bases. Looked up from germline, CDR1 is MDHEN and CDR2 is SYDVKM. There are 16 residues in the CDR3. The trim removed 3 bases at V and 5 bases at J, leaving 5 bases unmatched. CDR3 sequence reads: CASSFGLAGEKDTQYF. The CDR3 DNA reads TGTGCCAGCAGTTTCGGACTAGCGGGAGAAAAAGATACGCAGTATTTT.

Worth noting for this clone: Other DNA sequences in this sample translate to the same CDR3. This rearrangement joins TRBV9 to TRBJ2-2; a weak D match, TRBD2 (5 bases). From germline, CDR1 is SGDLS and CDR2 YYNGEE. CDR3 size: 11 residues. V was trimmed by 2 bases and J by 9 bases, leaving 5 bases between them. The CDR3 sequence: CASSVGRELFF. CDR3 nucleotide sequence: TGTGCCAGCAGCGTCGGGAGGGAGCTGTTTTTT. The full variable domain, its missing parts supplied by reference TRBV9 and TRBJ2-2, is DSGVTQTPKHLITATGQRVTLRCSPRSGDLSVYWYQQSLDQGLQFLIQYYNGEERAKGNILERFSAQQFPDLHSELNLSSLELGDSALYFCASSVGRELFFGEGSRLTVL.

The chain joins TRBV27 to TRBJ2-7; the match to TRBD2 covers 9 bases. The CDR3 consists of 16 residues. J was trimmed by 0 bases and V by 5 bases; bases with no gene match: 8. Germline V CDR1 and CDR2: MNHEY, SMNVEV (reference sequence). Here the CDR3 DNA reads TGTGCCAGCAGTCAAGGGAGCGGGAGGTTCTCCTACGAGCAGTACTTC. Encoded protein: CASSQGSGRFSYEQYF.

The rearrangement uses TRBV7-6 and TRBJ2-7, with D perhaps TRBD1 (5 bases). The CDR3 is made up of 15 amino acids. Per the germline V gene, CDR1 is SGHVS and CDR2 is FNYEAQ. The ends were cut back, 1 base at V and 3 bases at J, with 13 bases in the middle. The CDR3 region has the DNA TGTGCCAGCAGCTTAGAGGGCCAGGGTAACTACGAGCAGTACTTC. Translation gives CASSLEGQGNYEQYF.

J is TRBJ1-2 and V is TRBV28, with 10 bases aligning to TRBD1. Trimming took 6 bases from V and 3 from J; bases not matched to a gene: 7. Germline-derived CDR1 and CDR2 are MDHEN and SYDVKM. CDR3 length: 15 residues. CDR3 in DNA: TGTGCCAGCAGGGGACAGGGGCCGGATTACTATGGCTACACCTTC. Translating it yields CASRGQGPDYYGYTF.

This clone was recorded only once. The rearrangement joins TRBV14 to TRBJ2-1, with a tentative D call TRBD2 (6 bases). Trimming shortened V by 7 bases and J by 3 bases, and 19 bases separated the two germline ends. Germline CDR1 SGHDN, CDR2 FVKESK. This CDR3 spans 16 amino acids. The chain's CDR3 is CASTPPGEVFYNEQFF. Written as DNA, the CDR3 is TGTGCCAGCACCCCCCCGGGAGAGGTCTTCTACAATGAGCAGTTCTTC.

The CDR3 loop reads CASSPGQNNEQFF. The CDR3, as DNA: TGTGCCAGCAGCCCAGGACAGAACAATGAGCAGTTCTTC. This chain joins TRBV13 and TRBJ2-1, with D possibly being TRBD1 (6 bases). Trimming stripped 5 bases from V and 5 bases from J, with 10 bases between. The CDR3 is made up of 13 amino acids. Germline V CDR1 and CDR2: PRHDT, FYEKMQ (reference sequence).

This chain joins TRBV2 and TRBJ1-1; TRBD1 aligns across 12 bases. The length of the CDR3 is 17 residues. Trimming took 6 bases from V and 1 from J; bases not matched to a gene: 9. Germline V gene lookup returns CDR1 SNHLY and CDR2 FYNNEI. Here the CDR3 reads CASRGRDRGLTNTEAFF. The DNA of the CDR3 is TGTGCCAGCAGAGGCCGGGACAGGGGGCTCACGAACACTGAAGCTTTCTTT.

This sequence joins TRBV4-1 and TRBJ2-7; the D is unclear. The length of the CDR3 is 15 residues. Germline V gene lookup returns CDR1 MGHRA and CDR2 YSYEKL. Trimming removed 7 bases from V and 1 base from J, with 17 bases in between. CDR3 nucleotides: TGCGCCAGCAACAATATTTTTGGCGGTTCCTACGAGCAGTACTTC. This codes for CASNNIFGGSYEQYF.

The chain joins TRBV7-2 to TRBJ2-7, with D maybe TRBD2 (5 bases). This CDR3 is 13 amino acids long. Germline V lookup: CDR1 SGHTA, CDR2 FQGNSA. The germline V and J ends were trimmed by 1 base and 8 bases, with 12 bases remaining between them. Here the CDR3 reads CASSLGLYYKQYF. In nucleotides, the CDR3 is TGTGCCAGCAGCTTAGGACTATACTATAAGCAGTACTTC.

V is TRBV6-5 and J is TRBJ1-5; D perhaps matches TRBD1 (6 bases). Looked up from germline, CDR1 is MNHEY and CDR2 is SVGAGI. This CDR3 comprises 14 residues. Trimming stripped 3 bases from V and 6 bases from J, with 12 bases between. CDR3 amino acids: CASSYRGGGQPQHF. CDR3 bases: TGTGCCAGCAGTTATCGGGGGGGCGGTCAGCCCCAGCATTTT.

This rearrangement joins TRBV9 to TRBJ2-1; perhaps TRBD1 as D (7 bases). CDR1 and CDR2 from the germline V gene are SGDLS and YYNGEE. The V end was cut by 5 bases, the J end by 3 bases, with 15 bases between. CDR3 length equals 15 residues. The CDR3 protein is CASSARRGHYNEQFF. CDR3 nucleotides: TGTGCCAGCAGTGCCCGGAGGGGGCACTACAATGAGCAGTTCTTC.

The V gene is TRBV7-6, the J gene TRBJ2-7; 8 bases agree with TRBD2. Germline CDR1 SGHVS, CDR2 FNYEAQ. There are 15 residues in the CDR3. V gave up 4 bases and J gave up 3 bases; unmatched junction bases: 8. CDR3 residues: CASSSAGEGDYEQYF. In DNA, the CDR3 is TGTGCCAGCAGCTCAGCGGGAGAGGGGGACTACGAGCAGTACTTC.

The chain recombines TRBV15 with TRBJ2-7, with 7 bases matching TRBD1. V was clipped by 5 bases and J by 3 bases; unmatched bases: 10. Germline V gene lookup returns CDR1 LNHNV and CDR2 YYDKDF (reference sequence). The CDR3 is 15 residues long. CDR3 DNA: TGTGCCACCAGCGGAAAGAAGACAGGGTTCTACGAGCAGTACTTC. This gives the protein CATSGKKTGFYEQYF.

V and J are TRBV7-9 and TRBJ2-5; the D gene could be TRBD1 or TRBD2 (5 bases each). Per the germline V gene, CDR1 is SEHNR and CDR2 is FQNEAQ (reference sequence). The CDR3 covers 13 residues. Between the trimmed V and J ends, which lost 5 bases and 6 bases, there was a span of 13 bases. This chain's CDR3 is CASSPEGYKTQYF. In DNA, the CDR3 is TGTGCCAGCAGCCCCGAGGGGTACAAGACCCAGTACTTC.

As for this clone: The sample contains more than one DNA sequence encoding this CDR3. This chain links TRBV7-6 with TRBJ2-1; 8 nucleotides align to TRBD2. Unmatched junction bases numbered 5, after V lost 4 bases and J lost 6 bases. The CDR3 loop spans 14 amino acids. CDR1 SGHVS and CDR2 FNYEAQ come from the germline V gene. CDR3 protein: CASSSAGEVNEQFF. In DNA, the CDR3 is TGTGCCAGCAGCTCAGCGGGAGAGGTCAATGAGCAGTTCTTC. Complete variable domain (other parts from reference TRBV7-6 and TRBJ2-1): GAGVSQSPRYKVTKRGQDVALRCDPISGHVSLYWYRQALGQGPEFLTYFNYEAQQDKSGLPNDRFSAERPEGSISTLTIQRTEQRDSAMYRCASSSAGEVNEQFFGPGTRLTVL.

This chain joins TRBV7-9 and TRBJ2-1; 9 bases are a match to TRBD1. J lost 7 bases, V lost 0 bases, and 4 bases had no gene match. The germline V gene has CDR1 SEHNR and CDR2 FQNEAQ (reference sequence). This CDR3 spans 15 amino acids. The CDR3 protein is CASSLATGGLNEQFF. In nucleotides, the CDR3 is TGTGCCAGCAGCTTAGCAACAGGGGGCTTGAATGAGCAGTTCTTC.

V is TRBV29-1 and J is TRBJ1-1, with 7 bases aligning to TRBD1. In germline, CDR1 is SQVTM, CDR2 ANQGSEA. J lost 8 bases, V lost 4 bases, and 10 bases had no gene match. The CDR3 runs 13 residues. Here the CDR3 reads CSVAGTVEPEAFF. As DNA, the CDR3 is TGCAGCGTTGCTGGGACAGTTGAACCCGAAGCTTTCTTT.

The rearrangement joins TRBV30 to TRBJ1-3; no reliable D call. V was pared by 0 bases and J by 0 bases, with 9 bases between. The CDR3 is 15 amino acids. CDR1 and CDR2 (germline): GTSNPN, SVGIG (reference sequence). The CDR3 loop is CAWSVAGSSGNTIYF. The CDR3 DNA sequence: TGTGCCTGGAGTGTTGCAGGCAGCTCTGGAAACACCATATATTTT.

This chain links TRBV2 with TRBJ2-7, with 8 bases fitting TRBD2. The CDR3 consists of 15 residues. Germline CDR1 SNHLY, CDR2 FYNNEI. The V segment lost 7 bases and the J segment 1 base; nucleotides outside the gene matches: 9. As DNA, the CDR3 is TGTGCCAGCATGAACGGACTAGCTTTATCCTACGAGCAGTACTTC. Translating gives CASMNGLALSYEQYF.

This clone is a singleton in its sample. V usage is TRBV2 and J usage is TRBJ2-6; 8 nucleotides match TRBD1. V lost 6 bases to trimming and J lost 2 bases; unmatched junction nucleotides: 6. The germline gives CDR1 SNHLY, CDR2 FYNNEI. The CDR3 runs 16 residues. For the CDR3, the DNA is TGTGCCAGCAGGGCGGGACAGGCAACTGGGGCCAACGTCCTGACTTTC. Amino acid sequence: CASRAGQATGANVLTF.

The chain employs TRBV5-1 and TRBJ2-7, with D tentatively TRBD1 (5 bases). Germline CDR1 is SGHRS and CDR2 is YFSETQ. The CDR3 consists of 12 residues. V shed 2 bases and J shed 4 bases, with 7 bases lying between them. In DNA, the CDR3 is TGCGCCAGCAGCTTCAACAGGTACGAGCAGTACTTC. Its translation is CASSFNRYEQYF.

This clone turned up a few times. The chain links TRBV21-1 to TRBJ2-1. TRBV21-1 is termed a pseudogene. The CDR3 length is 14 residues. CDR3 amino acids: CASSAGHFYNEQFF. The CDR3 DNA follows: TGTGCCAGCAGCGCGGGACACTTCTACAATGAGCAGTTCTTC.

The chain carries TRBV29-1 and TRBJ2-1; D is perhaps TRBD2 (5 bases). Germline CDR1 and CDR2: SQVTM and ANQGSEA. V lost 6 bases and J 7 bases, leaving 19 bases between the germline ends. The CDR3 spans 14 residues. The CDR3 here is CSVPFIGPGNEQFF. The CDR3 nucleotides read TGCAGCGTCCCGTTTATAGGGCCGGGAAATGAGCAGTTCTTC.

The chain combines TRBV13 with TRBJ2-7; D uncertain. The CDR3 consists of 12 residues. CDR1 and CDR2 (germline): PRHDT, FYEKMQ (reference sequence). V lost 3 bases, J lost 7 bases, and 10 bases lay in between. The CDR3 spells CASSFPAREQYF. CDR3 DNA sequence: TGTGCCAGCAGCTTCCCCGCGAGGGAGCAGTACTTC.

On this clone: This sample includes further DNA sequences coding for the same CDR3. The rearrangement links TRBV27 to TRBJ2-7; D remains ambiguous. The V end was cut by 3 bases, the J end by 1 base, with 7 bases between. The germline V gene has CDR1 MNHEY and CDR2 SMNVEV (reference sequence). This CDR3 has 13 residues. CDR3 sequence (DNA): TGTGCCAGCAGTTTTGGGCCGTCCTACGAGCAGTACTTC. It specifies CASSFGPSYEQYF.

The rearrangement joins TRBV19 to TRBJ1-1, with D possibly matching TRBD1 (6 bases). From germline, CDR1 is LNHDA and CDR2 SQIVND (reference sequence). The CDR3 consists of 15 residues. V dropped 3 bases and J dropped 0 bases, with 11 bases sitting between them. The CDR3: CASSIRQVMNTEAFF. The CDR3, as DNA: TGTGCCAGTAGTATCCGACAGGTCATGAACACTGAAGCTTTCTTT.